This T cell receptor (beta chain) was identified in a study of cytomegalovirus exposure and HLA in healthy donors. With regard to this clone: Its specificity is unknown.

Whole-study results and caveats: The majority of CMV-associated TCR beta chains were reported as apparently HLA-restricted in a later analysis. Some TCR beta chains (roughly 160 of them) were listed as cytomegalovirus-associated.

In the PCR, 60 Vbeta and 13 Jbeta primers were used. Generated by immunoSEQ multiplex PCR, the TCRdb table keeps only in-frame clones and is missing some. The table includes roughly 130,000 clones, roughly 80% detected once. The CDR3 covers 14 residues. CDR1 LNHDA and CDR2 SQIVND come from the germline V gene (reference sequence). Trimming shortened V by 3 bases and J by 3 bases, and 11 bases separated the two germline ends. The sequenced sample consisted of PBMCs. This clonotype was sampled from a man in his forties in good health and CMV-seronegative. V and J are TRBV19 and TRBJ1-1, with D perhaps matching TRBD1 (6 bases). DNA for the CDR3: TGTGCCAGTAGTATCTTCGACAGGCACACTGAAGCTTTCTTT. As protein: CASSIFDRHTEAFF.